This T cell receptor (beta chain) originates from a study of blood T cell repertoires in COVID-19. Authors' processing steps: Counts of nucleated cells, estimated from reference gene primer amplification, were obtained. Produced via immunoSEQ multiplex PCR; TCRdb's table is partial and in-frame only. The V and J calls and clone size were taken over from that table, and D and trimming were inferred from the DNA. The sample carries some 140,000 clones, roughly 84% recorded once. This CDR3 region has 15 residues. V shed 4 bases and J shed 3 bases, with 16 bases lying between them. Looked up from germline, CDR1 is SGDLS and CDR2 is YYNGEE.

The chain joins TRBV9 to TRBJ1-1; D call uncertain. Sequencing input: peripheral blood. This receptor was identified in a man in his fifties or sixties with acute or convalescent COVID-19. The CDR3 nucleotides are TGTGCCAGCAGCACCCACGGGGAAGGCGACACTGAAGCTTTCTTT. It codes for CASSTHGEGDTEAFF.